Following are 5 T cell receptor beta chains from one sample sequenced in a study of OX40 agonist ivuxolimab in advanced cancers. The method was the immunoSEQ multiplex PCR assay. TCRdb retrieved this table from immuneACCESS and kept in-frame rearrangements only. Not all clones are present; in checked studies, unresolved V genes account for under half, and no reason is known for the remainder. Counted in this sample were about 42,000 clones; 80% to 90% of them appeared once. The ten largest make up 4% to 5% of the sample. The sequenced sample was CD4+ or CD8+ T cells sorted from blood, obtained in a trial of the OX40 agonist ivuxolimab. These receptors originate from an adult with an advanced solid tumor such as melanoma, head and neck, liver or kidney cancer.

This chain connects TRBV27 to TRBJ1-5; tentative D call: TRBD1 (6 bases). This CDR3 has 13 amino acids. The germline CDR1 and CDR2 sequences are MNHEY and SMNVEV (reference sequence). Trimming removed 4 bases from V and 3 bases from J, with 7 bases in between. The chain's CDR3 is CASSWTDNQPQHF. CDR3 coding DNA: TGTGCCAGCAGTTGGACAGACAATCAGCCCCAGCATTTT.

The gene calls are TRBV14 and TRBJ2-3; TRBD1 is a possible D gene (6 bases). CDR1 is SGHDN and CDR2 is FVKESK in the germline V gene. V lost 0 bases and J 1 base, leaving 14 bases between the germline ends. CDR3 length: 17 amino acids. CDR3 coding DNA: TGTGCCAGCAGCCAAGAGGGGGCTCAGTTTGGCACAGATACGCAGTATTTT. This gives the protein CASSQEGAQFGTDTQYF.

The rearrangement uses TRBV18 and TRBJ2-5, with TRBD1 matching over 7 bases. The CDR3 has 15 residues. Germline-derived CDR1 and CDR2 are KGHSH and LQKENI. With V trimmed by 4 bases and J by 1 base, 6 bases remained unmatched. The CDR3 nucleotides are TGTGCCAGCTCACTCAACAGGGGTCCCCAAGAGACCCAGTACTTC. As protein: CASSLNRGPQETQYF. The full variable domain, completed using reference TRBV18 and TRBJ2-5, is NAGVMQNPRHLVRRRGQEARLRCSPMKGHSHVYWYRQLPEEGLKFMVYLQKENIIDESGMPKERFSAEFPKEGPSILRIQQVVRGDSAAYFCASSLNRGPQETQYFGPGTRLLVL.

The chain joins TRBV19 to TRBJ1-1; 9 positions agree with TRBD1. After removal of 1 base from V and 4 bases from J, the junction contained 13 bases not matched to a gene. The germline V gene has CDR1 LNHDA and CDR2 SQIVND (reference sequence). This CDR3 is built from 18 residues. CDR3 region: CASSIGSWGQGPATEAFF. CDR3 DNA sequence: TGTGCCAGTAGTATAGGGTCCTGGGGACAGGGTCCTGCCACTGAAGCTTTCTTT.

This clone appeared once. The chain employs TRBV6-6 and TRBJ1-1, with D hard to call. This CDR3 comprises 13 residues. Germline values: CDR1 MNHNY, CDR2 SVGAGI (reference sequence). V dropped 2 bases and J dropped 3 bases, with 7 bases sitting between them. In nucleotides, the CDR3 is TGTGCCAGCAGTTACGGGAAATACACTGAAGCTTTCTTT. Translated: CASSYGKYTEAFF.